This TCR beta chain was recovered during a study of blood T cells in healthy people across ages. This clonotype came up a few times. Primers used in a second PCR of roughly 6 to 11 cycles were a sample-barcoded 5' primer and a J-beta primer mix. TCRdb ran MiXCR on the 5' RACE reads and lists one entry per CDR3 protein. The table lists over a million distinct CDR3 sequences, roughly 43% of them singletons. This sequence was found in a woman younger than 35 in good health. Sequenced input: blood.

The CDR3 sequence is CASSLVGLAASTDTQYF. CDR3 in DNA: TGTGCCAGCAGCTTAGTCGGACTAGCGGCTAGCACAGATACGCAGTATTTT. The V gene is TRBV7-2, the J gene TRBJ2-3; 10 bases fit TRBD2. J lost 0 bases, V lost 1 base, and 4 bases had no gene match. This CDR3 region has 17 residues. In germline, CDR1 is SGHTA, CDR2 FQGNSA.